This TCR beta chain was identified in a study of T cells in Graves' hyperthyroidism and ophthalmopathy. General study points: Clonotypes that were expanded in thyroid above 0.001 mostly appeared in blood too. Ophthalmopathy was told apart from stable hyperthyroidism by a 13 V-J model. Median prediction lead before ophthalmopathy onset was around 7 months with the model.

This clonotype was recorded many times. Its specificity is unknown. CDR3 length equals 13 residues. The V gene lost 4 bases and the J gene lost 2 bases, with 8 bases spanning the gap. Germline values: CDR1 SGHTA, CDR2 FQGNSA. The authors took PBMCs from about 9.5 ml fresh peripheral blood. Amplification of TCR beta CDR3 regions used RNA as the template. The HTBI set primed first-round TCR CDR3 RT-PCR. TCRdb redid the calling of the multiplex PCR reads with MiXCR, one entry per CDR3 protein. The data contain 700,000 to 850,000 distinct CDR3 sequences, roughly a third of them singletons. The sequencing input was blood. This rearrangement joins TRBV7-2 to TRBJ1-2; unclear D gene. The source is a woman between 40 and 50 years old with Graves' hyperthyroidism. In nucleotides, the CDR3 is TGTGCCAGCAGCTCAAGGGCCAACTATGGCTACACCTTC. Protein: CASSSRANYGYTF. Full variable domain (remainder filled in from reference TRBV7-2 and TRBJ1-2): GAGVSQSPSNKVTEKGKDVELRCDPISGHTALYWYRQSLGQGLEFLIYFQGNSAPDKSGLPSDRFSAERTGGSVSTLTIQRTQQEDSAVYLCASSSRANYGYTFGSGTRLTVV.